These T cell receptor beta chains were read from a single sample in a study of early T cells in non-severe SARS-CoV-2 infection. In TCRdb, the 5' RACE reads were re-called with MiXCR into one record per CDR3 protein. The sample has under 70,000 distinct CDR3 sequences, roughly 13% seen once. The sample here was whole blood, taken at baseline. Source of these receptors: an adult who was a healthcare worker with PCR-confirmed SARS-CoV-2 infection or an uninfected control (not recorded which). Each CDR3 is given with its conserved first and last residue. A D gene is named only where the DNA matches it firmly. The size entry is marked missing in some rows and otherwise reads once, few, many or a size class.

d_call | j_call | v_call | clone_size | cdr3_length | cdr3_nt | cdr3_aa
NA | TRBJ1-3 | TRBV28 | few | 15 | TGTGCCAGCAGTTTAGTCAGGGGAAAGGGAAACACCATATATTTT | CASSLVRGKGNTIYF
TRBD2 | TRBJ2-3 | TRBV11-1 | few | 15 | TGTGCCAGCAGCTATGAGCGGGGGTACACAGATACGCAGTATTTT | CASSYERGYTDTQYF
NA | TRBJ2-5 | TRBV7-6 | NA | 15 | TGTGCCAGCAGCTCCCGGGACAACGCCCAAGAGACCCAGTACTTC | CASSSRDNAQETQYF
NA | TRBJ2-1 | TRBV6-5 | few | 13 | TGTGCCAGCAGTTACAACGGATACAATGAGCAGTTCTTC | CASSYNGYNEQFF
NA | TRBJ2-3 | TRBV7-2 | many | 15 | TGTGCCAGCAGCTTAGTCAGCGGGCAAACAGATACGCAGTATTTT | CASSLVSGQTDTQYF
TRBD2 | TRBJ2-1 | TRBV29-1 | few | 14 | TGCAGCGTCAACGGGAGGGCCCTCAGCAATGAGCAGTTCTTC | CSVNGRALSNEQFF
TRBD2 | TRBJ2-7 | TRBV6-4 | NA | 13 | TGTGCCAGCAGGGCTAGCGGGGAACTACGGCAGTACTTC | CASRASGELRQYF
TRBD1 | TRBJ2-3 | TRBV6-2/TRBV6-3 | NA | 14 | TGTGCCAGCAGTATCGGGACAGACACAGATACGCAGTATTTT | CASSIGTDTDTQYF
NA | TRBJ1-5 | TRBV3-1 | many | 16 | TGTGCCAGCAGCCAAGGGGGAGGCTATAGCAATCAGCCCCAGCATTTT | CASSQGGGYSNQPQHF
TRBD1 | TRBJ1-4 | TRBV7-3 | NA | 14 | TGTGCCAGCAGCCCGACCGGGACAGACGAAAAACTGTTTTTT | CASSPTGTDEKLFF
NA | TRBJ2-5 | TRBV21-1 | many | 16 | TGTGCCAGCAGCAAAGAGAAACAGGGCGGCCAAGAGACCCAGTACTTC | CASSKEKQGGQETQYF
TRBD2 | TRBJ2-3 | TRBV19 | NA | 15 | TGTGCCAGCACCGGGACTAGCAGTATCGCAGATACGCAGTATTTT | CASTGTSSIADTQYF
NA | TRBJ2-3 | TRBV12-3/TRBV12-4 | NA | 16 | TGTGCCAGCAGTCGCGGACACCACCTTAGCACAGATACGCAGTATTTT | CASSRGHHLSTDTQYF
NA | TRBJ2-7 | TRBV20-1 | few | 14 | TGCAGTGCTAGATTCCCGGGCCCCTCCTACGAGCAGTACTTC | CSARFPGPSYEQYF
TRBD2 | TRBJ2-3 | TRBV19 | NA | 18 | TGTGCCAGTCAGACTAGCGGGGGGCCGACTAACTTCACAGATACGCAGTATTTT | CASQTSGGPTNFTDTQYF
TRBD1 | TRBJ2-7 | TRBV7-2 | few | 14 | TGTGCCAGCAGCCCGAGGACAGGGATGAACGAGCAGTACTTC | CASSPRTGMNEQYF
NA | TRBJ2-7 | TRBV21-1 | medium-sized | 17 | TGTGCCAGCAGCAAAGAGGGTCAGGGCCTCAGCTCCTACGAGCAGTACTTC | CASSKEGQGLSSYEQYF
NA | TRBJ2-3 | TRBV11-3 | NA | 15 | TGTGCCAGCGGAGCCGGGACCGCCGTCGGGGATACGCAGTATTTT | CASGAGTAVGDTQYF
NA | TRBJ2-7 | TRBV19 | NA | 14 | TGTGCCAGTAGTCCCGGGCCCCCTCCCTACGAGCAGTACTTC | CASSPGPPPYEQYF
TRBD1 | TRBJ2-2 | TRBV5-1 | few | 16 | TGCGCCAGCAGGTTGACGACAGGGGCAATCACCGGGGAGCTGTTTTTT | CASRLTTGAITGELFF
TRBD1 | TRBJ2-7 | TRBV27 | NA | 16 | TGTGCCAGCAGTTACACTTGGGGACAGGGGGAGGACGAGCAGTACTTC | CASSYTWGQGEDEQYF
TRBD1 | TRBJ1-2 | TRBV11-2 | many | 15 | TGTGCCAGCAGACGACCGGGACAGGGGAACTATGGCTACACCTTC | CASRRPGQGNYGYTF
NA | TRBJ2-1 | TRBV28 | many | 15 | TGTGCCAGCACCCGGGACTCGAGCTCCTACAATGAGCAGTTCTTC | CASTRDSSSYNEQFF